This is a list of T cell receptor beta chains from one sample in a study of cytomegalovirus exposure and HLA in healthy donors. TCRdb keeps only in-frame clones here, not all; method: immunoSEQ multiplex PCR. The listing contains 110,000 to 150,000 clones. Material for sequencing was PBMCs. The receptor source for this set is a man between 35 and 55 years old in good health and CMV-seronegative. Each CDR3 is given with its conserved first and last residue. Fields, in order: CDR3 length, V gene, J gene, D gene, CDR3 protein, CDR3 DNA. The D gene is left open where the match is weak.

14	TRBV6-5	TRBJ2-3	TRBD2	CASRTSGGTDTQYF	TGTGCCAGCCGGACTAGCGGGGGCACAGATACGCAGTATTTT
17	TRBV5-6	TRBJ2-2	TRBD2	CASRRMSSGRYTGELFF	TGTGCCAGCAGGCGCATGTCTAGCGGGCGATACACCGGGGAGCTGTTTTTT
13	TRBV5-1	TRBJ1-3	NA	CASRRDESNTIYF	TGCGCCAGCAGGAGGGATGAGTCAAACACCATATATTTT
14	TRBV11-2	TRBJ2-1	TRBD2	CASSSGGALNEQFF	TGTGCCAGCAGTAGCGGGGGGGCCCTCAATGAGCAGTTCTTC
13	TRBV10-3	TRBJ2-1	TRBD2	CAISESGGNEQFF	TGTGCCATCAGTGAGAGCGGGGGTAATGAGCAGTTCTTC
15	TRBV2	TRBJ1-3	NA	CASSADLQAGNTIYF	TGTGCCAGCAGTGCCGACCTGCAGGCTGGAAACACCATATATTTT
16	TRBV18	TRBJ1-3	TRBD1	CASSPPQGAMGNTIYF	TGTGCCAGCTCACCACCTCAGGGGGCGATGGGAAACACCATATATTTT
19	TRBV12-5	TRBJ2-6	TRBD1	CASGLVLGQGGAGANVLTF	TGTGCTAGTGGTTTGGTACTTGGACAGGGGGGTGCTGGGGCCAACGTCCTGACTTTC
15	TRBV4-2	TRBJ1-6	NA	CASSQEFGIYSPLHF	TGTGCCAGCAGCCAAGAATTCGGTATTTACTCACCCCTCCACTTT
15	TRBV5-4	TRBJ2-1	NA	CASSMKRSSYNEQFF	TGTGCCAGCAGCATGAAAAGGAGCTCCTACAATGAGCAGTTCTTC
12	TRBV10-3	TRBJ1-1	NA	CAISESGTEAFF	TGTGCCATCAGTGAGTCCGGGACTGAAGCTTTCTTT
14	TRBV28	TRBJ1-2	NA	CASSSAGAGYGYTF	TGTGCCAGCAGTTCCGCGGGGGCCGGCTATGGCTACACCTTC
15	TRBV6-1	TRBJ2-2	NA	CASSEAQVDTGELFF	TGTGCCAGCAGTGAAGCGCAGGTGGACACCGGGGAGCTGTTTTTT
17	TRBV7-2	TRBJ2-7	TRBD1	CASSLGTRGQGSYEQYF	TGTGCCAGCAGCTTAGGAACAAGGGGGCAGGGGTCCTACGAGCAGTACTTC
15	TRBV19	TRBJ2-6	NA	CASSTRASGANVLTF	TGTGCCAGTAGTACCAGGGCCTCTGGGGCCAACGTCCTGACTTTC
13	TRBV7-3	TRBJ2-5	TRBD2	CASSLDGRETQYF	TGTGCCAGCAGCTTGGACGGGAGGGAGACCCAGTACTTC
20	TRBV4-1	TRBJ2-1	TRBD2	CASSQPRRLAGLSSYNEQFF	TGCGCCAGCAGCCAACCCCGGAGACTAGCGGGGCTAAGCTCCTACAATGAGCAGTTCTTC
17	TRBV19	TRBJ2-2	NA	CASSSPRAGHNHRELFF	TGTGCCAGTAGTTCCCCGCGGGCGGGGCACAATCACCGGGAGCTGTTTTTT
15	TRBV6-5	TRBJ2-1	NA	CASSPTGHSYNEQFF	TGTGCCAGCAGTCCAACGGGACACTCCTACAATGAGCAGTTCTTC
13	TRBV5-1	TRBJ1-2	NA	CASSPSSNHGYTF	TGCGCCAGCAGCCCGTCCTCTAACCATGGCTACACCTTC
14	TRBV5-6	TRBJ2-7	NA	CASSPLIYSSEQYF	TGTGCCAGCAGCCCTCTTATTTACAGCTCCGAGCAGTACTTC
16	TRBV28	TRBJ1-1	NA	CASTLLLGTTDTEAFF	TGTGCCAGCACCCTTCTCCTAGGGACTACGGACACTGAAGCTTTCTTT
14	TRBV5-1	TRBJ1-4	NA	CASSLAGTYEKLFF	TGCGCCAGCAGCTTGGCCGGGACTTATGAAAAACTGTTTTTT
17	TRBV4-3	TRBJ2-6	TRBD1	CASSQEPGGSGANVLTF	TGCGCCAGCAGCCAAGAACCAGGGGGCTCTGGGGCCAACGTCCTGACTTTC
15	TRBV7-2	TRBJ2-4	NA	CASSYREGAKNIQYF	TGTGCCAGCAGCTACAGGGAGGGGGCCAAAAACATTCAGTACTTC
12	TRBV28	TRBJ1-2	NA	CASSFRGYGYTF	TGTGCCAGCAGTTTTCGCGGCTATGGCTACACCTTC
15	TRBV7-2	TRBJ2-3	NA	CASSPRRASTDTQYF	TGTGCCAGCAGCCCCAGGAGGGCTAGCACAGATACGCAGTATTTT
18	TRBV25-1	TRBJ2-1	TRBD1	CASSERKRGRGSYNEQFF	TGTGCCAGCAGTGAACGGAAAAGGGGGCGCGGGTCCTACAATGAGCAGTTCTTC
13	TRBV19	TRBJ1-2	NA	CASTQGHQYGYTF	TGTGCCAGTACTCAAGGACATCAGTATGGCTACACCTTC
15	TRBV9	TRBJ1-5	TRBD1	CASSVGGTAYQPQHF	TGTGCCAGCAGCGTAGGGGGGACAGCCTATCAGCCCCAGCATTTT
14	TRBV7-9	TRBJ1-2	TRBD1	CASSLNTGGYGYTF	TGTGCCAGCAGCCTCAATACAGGGGGCTATGGCTACACCTTC
14	TRBV9	TRBJ1-6	TRBD1	CASSVRDSNSPLHF	TGTGCCAGCAGCGTTCGGGACAGCAATTCACCCCTCCACTTT
13	TRBV19	TRBJ1-1	NA	CASSQGRGTEAFF	TGTGCCAGTAGTCAGGGGAGGGGGACTGAAGCTTTCTTT
14	TRBV12-1	TRBJ1-6	NA	CASSFQGGTSPLHF	TGTGCCAGCAGCTTTCAGGGGGGAACTTCACCCCTCCACTTT
17	TRBV4-3	TRBJ2-3	NA	CASSQDRMTGVTDTQYF	TGCGCCAGCAGCCAAGATAGGATGACAGGCGTAACAGATACGCAGTATTTT
16	TRBV5-1	TRBJ2-5	TRBD2	CASSLGTSGYQETQYF	TGCGCCAGCAGCTTGGGGACTAGCGGATATCAAGAGACCCAGTACTTC
15	TRBV19	TRBJ2-3	TRBD2	CASSVPSGEGDTQYF	TGTGCCAGTAGCGTCCCGAGCGGGGAGGGAGATACGCAGTATTTT
10	TRBV6-5	TRBJ1-3	TRBD1	CASRPGQGQF	TGTGCCAGCAGGCCCGGACAGGGACAGTTT
12	TRBV25-1	TRBJ2-7	NA	CASRQVFDEQYF	TGTGCCAGCAGACAGGTTTTTGACGAGCAGTACTTC
14	TRBV7-6	TRBJ1-1	TRBD1	CASSLGDRDTEAFF	TGTGCCAGCAGCTTAGGAGACAGGGACACTGAAGCTTTCTTT
16	TRBV7-9	TRBJ2-7	NA	CASSPPRQGTGYEQYF	TGTGCCAGCAGCCCCCCCAGGCAAGGAACTGGATACGAGCAGTACTTC
13	TRBV19	TRBJ1-1	NA	CASSSDWNTEAFF	TGTGCCAGTAGTTCGGACTGGAACACTGAAGCTTTCTTT
16	TRBV19	TRBJ1-5	TRBD1	CASSTNRQGGNQPQHF	TGTGCCAGTAGTACCAACCGACAGGGCGGGAATCAGCCCCAGCATTTT
15	TRBV7-2	TRBJ2-3	NA	CASSSFLYTTDTQYF	TGTGCCAGCAGCTCCTTCCTTTACACCACAGATACGCAGTATTTT
15	TRBV28	TRBJ2-7	TRBD1	CASRDGTGSLSEQYF	TGTGCCAGCAGGGACGGGACAGGGAGTTTAAGCGAGCAGTACTTC
15	TRBV9	TRBJ2-5	TRBD2	CASSISGTSLETQYF	TGTGCCAGCAGCATCTCCGGGACTAGCTTGGAGACCCAGTACTTC
15	TRBV4-2	TRBJ1-4	TRBD1	CASSQGQSPGEKLFF	TGTGCCAGCAGCCAGGGACAGTCCCCCGGGGAAAAACTGTTTTTT
18	TRBV7-3	TRBJ2-2	TRBD2	CASSLKGRGGLGTGELFF	TGTGCCAGCAGCTTAAAGGGGCGGGGGGGCCTTGGCACCGGGGAGCTGTTTTTT
16	TRBV6-1	TRBJ1-2	NA	CASSEFPQGRGYGYTF	TGTGCCAGCAGTGAATTCCCCCAGGGGAGAGGCTATGGCTACACCTTC
15	TRBV7-2	TRBJ2-3	TRBD2	CASSVRLAVTDTQYF	TGTGCCAGCAGCGTCCGACTAGCCGTCACAGATACGCAGTATTTT
15	TRBV9	TRBJ2-7	NA	CASSVGAGLPYEQYF	TGTGCCAGCAGCGTAGGGGCAGGCCTTCCCTACGAGCAGTACTTC
8	TRBV10-1	TRBJ1-1	NA	CASIEAFF	TGCGCCAGCATAGAAGCCTTCTTT
15	TRBV6-6	TRBJ1-2	NA	CASTQSRGGGNGYTF	TGTGCCAGCACCCAAAGCCGAGGGGGGGGCAATGGCTACACCTTC
14	TRBV18	TRBJ2-7	NA	CASSPPVGTYEQYF	TGTGCCAGCTCACCTCCCGTGGGGACATACGAGCAGTACTTC
13	TRBV6-1	TRBJ2-5	TRBD1	CASRNRGKETQYF	TGTGCCAGCAGAAACAGGGGGAAAGAGACCCAGTACTTC
13	TRBV5-5	TRBJ1-4	TRBD1	CASSHRGLEKLFF	TGTGCCAGCAGCCACAGGGGGCTAGAAAAACTGTTTTTT
15	TRBV5-6	TRBJ2-7	TRBD1	CASSFSGTGGTEQYF	TGTGCCAGCAGTTTTTCAGGGACAGGGGGGACCGAGCAGTACTTC